Each of the 13 T cell receptor beta chains below was sequenced from the same sample in a study of blood T cell repertoires in COVID-19. Assay used: immunoSEQ multiplex PCR; TCRdb lists only in-frame clones, some missing. The sample yields about 350,000 clones, roughly 90% seen once. The sample was PBMCs or T cells enriched from blood (not recorded which). These receptors all come from a woman aged 25-40 years who had been exposed to COVID-19.

The V and J genes are TRBV28 and TRBJ2-3, with D possibly matching TRBD1 (5 bases). The V gene lost 7 bases and the J gene lost 1 base, with 12 bases spanning the gap. The CDR3 length is 14 residues. From germline, CDR1 is MDHEN and CDR2 SYDVKM. CDR3 in DNA: TGTGCCAGCAATCAGGGATTCGGCACAGATACGCAGTATTTT. This encodes CASNQGFGTDTQYF.

The J gene is TRBJ2-3, the V gene TRBV3-1 (or the pseudogene TRBV3-2); weak D call: TRBD1 (5 bases). Trimming stripped 2 bases from V and 3 bases from J, with 9 bases between. CDR3 length: 14 residues. In germline, CDR1 is LGHDT, CDR2 YNNKEL (reference sequence). The CDR3 DNA reads TGTGCCAGCAGCCAAAACCAGGGAACAGATACGCAGTATTTT. As protein: CASSQNQGTDTQYF.

This clone appeared a single time. DNA of the CDR3: TGTGCCAGCAGCTTAGGGACAAGCAATCAGCCCCAGCATTTT. Translated, it gives CASSLGTSNQPQHF. The genes are TRBV7-2 and TRBJ1-5; possible D gene TRBD1, 5 bases. The V gene's germline CDR1 is SGHTA and CDR2 FQGNSA. CDR3 length: 14 amino acids. V was clipped by 1 base and J by 1 base, with 5 bases between them.

The V and J genes are TRBV19 and TRBJ2-3; perhaps TRBD1 as D (6 bases). Germline CDR1 LNHDA, CDR2 SQIVND (reference sequence). The CDR3 totals 15 residues. V gave up 4 bases and J gave up 5 bases, with 16 bases separating them. CDR3 DNA: TGTGCCAGTAGTAACTCGCAGGGGCATGTAGATACGCAGTATTTT. This sequence encodes CASSNSQGHVDTQYF.

A note on this clone: Other nucleotide sequences from this sample produce the same CDR3. The chain recombines TRBV5-1 with TRBJ2-7; D gene ambiguous. Germline CDR1 SGHRS, CDR2 YFSETQ. V gave up 3 bases and J gave up 0 bases, with 4 bases separating them. The CDR3 runs to 12 residues. CDR3 in amino acids: CASSSSSYEQYF. In DNA, the CDR3 is TGCGCCAGCAGCTCTAGCTCCTACGAGCAGTACTTC. The full variable domain, its missing parts supplied by reference TRBV5-1 and TRBJ2-7, is KAGVTQTPRYLIKTRGQQVTLSCSPISGHRSVSWYQQTPGQGLQFLFEYFSETQRNKGNFPGRFSGRQFSNSRSEMNVSTLELGDSALYLCASSSSSYEQYFGPGTRLTVT.

The V gene is TRBV9, the J gene TRBJ1-2, with D tentatively TRBD1 (5 bases). Germline values: CDR1 SGDLS, CDR2 YYNGEE. The V end was cut by 0 bases, the J end by 3 bases, with 15 bases between. The CDR3 length is 16 residues. The CDR3 is CASSVAPGGVDYGYTF. Here the CDR3 DNA reads TGTGCCAGCAGCGTAGCCCCTGGAGGGGTGGACTATGGCTACACCTTC.

The CDR3 loop reads CASRGDRPTYEQYF. Here the CDR3 DNA reads TGTGCCAGCCGGGGGGACAGGCCCACCTACGAGCAGTACTTC. The chain links TRBV28 to TRBJ2-7, with D possibly matching TRBD1 (8 bases). CDR1 MDHEN and CDR2 SYDVKM come from the germline V gene. This CDR3 spans 14 amino acids. V lost 8 bases, J lost 2 bases, and 16 bases lay in between.

The rearrangement links TRBV19 to TRBJ1-3; tentative D call: TRBD1 (6 bases). The CDR3 length is 15 residues. Germline V CDR1 and CDR2: LNHDA, SQIVND (reference sequence). Between the trimmed V and J ends, which lost 4 bases and 2 bases, there was a span of 12 bases. This chain's CDR3 is CASSNRVSAGNTIYF. CDR3 in DNA: TGTGCCAGTAGTAACAGGGTTTCGGCTGGAAACACCATATATTTT.

This clone was detected only a few times. The chain employs TRBV3-1 (or the pseudogene TRBV3-2) and TRBJ2-5; 7 bases match TRBD2. The CDR3 extends over 13 amino acids. The V gene's germline CDR1 is LGHDT and CDR2 YNNKEL (reference sequence). Trimming took 4 bases from V and 2 from J; bases not matched to a gene: 1. The CDR3 spells CASSPGGQETQYF. CDR3 in DNA: TGTGCCAGCAGCCCGGGGGGTCAAGAGACCCAGTACTTC.

The rearrangement uses TRBV27 and TRBJ2-2; 14 bases fit TRBD2. Germline CDR1 and CDR2: MNHEY and SMNVEV (reference sequence). The CDR3 is made up of 16 amino acids. V dropped 5 bases and J dropped 5; count of bases not matched to a gene: 4. The CDR3 protein is CASSHRTSGGTGELFF. DNA of the CDR3: TGTGCCAGCAGTCACAGGACTAGCGGGGGGACCGGGGAGCTGTTTTTT.

This chain connects TRBV24-1 to TRBJ2-1, with 7 bases lining up with TRBD1. This CDR3 is built from 15 residues. Germline loops: CDR1 KGHDR, CDR2 SFDVKD. J was trimmed by 2 bases and V by 4 bases; bases with no gene match: 4. The CDR3 DNA follows: TGTGCCACCAGTGAGCCAGGACAGGCCTACAATGAGCAGTTCTTC. Its protein product is CATSEPGQAYNEQFF.

The rearrangement joins TRBV28 to TRBJ2-7; TRBD1 matches at 7 bases. The CDR3 contains 13 residues. The V gene's germline CDR1 is MDHEN and CDR2 SYDVKM. The junction had 5 bases not matched to a gene; V was cut back by 5 bases and J by 4 bases. The CDR3 region has the DNA TGTGCCAGCAGTAGGGGACAGACTTACGAGCAGTACTTC. This encodes CASSRGQTYEQYF.

The chain carries TRBV19 and TRBJ2-5; no clear D gene. This CDR3 is 11 amino acids long. Germline CDR1 is LNHDA and CDR2 is SQIVND (reference sequence). Trimming removed 3 bases at V and 5 bases at J, with 4 bases between. In DNA form, the CDR3 reads TGTGCCAGTAGTATCGAGGAGACCCAGTACTTC. Translated: CASSIEETQYF.